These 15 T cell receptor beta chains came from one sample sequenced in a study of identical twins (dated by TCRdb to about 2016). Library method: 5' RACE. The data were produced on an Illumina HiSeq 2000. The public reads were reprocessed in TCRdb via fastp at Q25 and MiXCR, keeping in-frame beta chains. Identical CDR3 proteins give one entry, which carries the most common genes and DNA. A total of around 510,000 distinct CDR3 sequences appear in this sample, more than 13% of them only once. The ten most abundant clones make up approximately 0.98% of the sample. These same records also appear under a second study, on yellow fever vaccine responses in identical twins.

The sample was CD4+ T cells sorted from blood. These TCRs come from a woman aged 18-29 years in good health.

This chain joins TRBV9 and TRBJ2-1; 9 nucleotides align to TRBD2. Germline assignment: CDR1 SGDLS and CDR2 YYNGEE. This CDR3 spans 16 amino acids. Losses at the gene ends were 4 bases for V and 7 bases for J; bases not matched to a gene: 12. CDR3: CASSPQVSGGQNEQFF. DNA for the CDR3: TGTGCCAGCAGCCCGCAGGTGAGCGGGGGGCAGAATGAGCAGTTCTTC.

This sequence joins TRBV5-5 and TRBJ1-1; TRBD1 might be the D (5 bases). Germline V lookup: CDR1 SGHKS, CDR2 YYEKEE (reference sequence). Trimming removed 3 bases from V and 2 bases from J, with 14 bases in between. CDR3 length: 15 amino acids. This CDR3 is CASSSKWDGNTEAFF. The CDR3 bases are TGTGCCAGCAGCTCGAAATGGGACGGCAACACTGAAGCTTTCTTT.

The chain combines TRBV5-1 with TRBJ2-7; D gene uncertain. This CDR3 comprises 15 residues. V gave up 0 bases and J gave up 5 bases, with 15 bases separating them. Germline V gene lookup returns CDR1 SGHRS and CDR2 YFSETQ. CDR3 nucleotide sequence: TGCGCCAGCAGCTTGGTGGGTACGAGCAACCACGAGCAGTACTTC. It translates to CASSLVGTSNHEQYF.

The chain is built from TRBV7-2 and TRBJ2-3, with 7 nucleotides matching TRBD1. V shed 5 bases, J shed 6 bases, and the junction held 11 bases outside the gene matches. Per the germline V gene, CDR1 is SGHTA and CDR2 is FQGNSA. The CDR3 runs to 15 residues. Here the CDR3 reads CASSGITGAGDTQYF. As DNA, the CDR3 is TGTGCCAGCAGCGGAATAACAGGGGCAGGGGATACGCAGTATTTT.

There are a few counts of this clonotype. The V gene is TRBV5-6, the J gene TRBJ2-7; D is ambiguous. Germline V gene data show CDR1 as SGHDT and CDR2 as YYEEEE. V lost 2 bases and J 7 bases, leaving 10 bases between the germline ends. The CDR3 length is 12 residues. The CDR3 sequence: CASSFPYGEQYF. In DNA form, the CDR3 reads TGTGCCAGCAGCTTCCCTTATGGGGAGCAGTACTTC.

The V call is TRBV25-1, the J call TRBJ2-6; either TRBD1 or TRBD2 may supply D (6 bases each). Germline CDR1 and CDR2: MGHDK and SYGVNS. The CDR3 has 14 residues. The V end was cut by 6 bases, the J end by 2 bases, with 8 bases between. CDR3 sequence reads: CASRRGAGANVLTF. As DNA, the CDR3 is TGTGCCAGCAGGAGGGGGGCTGGGGCCAACGTCCTGACTTTC.

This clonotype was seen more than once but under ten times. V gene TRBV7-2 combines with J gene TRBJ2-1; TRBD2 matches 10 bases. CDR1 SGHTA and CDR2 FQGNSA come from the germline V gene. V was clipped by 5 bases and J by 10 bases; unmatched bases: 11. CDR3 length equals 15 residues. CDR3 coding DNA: TGTGCCAGCAGCGATAGCGGGAGGCTTTGGTCCGAGCAGTTCTTC. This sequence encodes CASSDSGRLWSEQFF.

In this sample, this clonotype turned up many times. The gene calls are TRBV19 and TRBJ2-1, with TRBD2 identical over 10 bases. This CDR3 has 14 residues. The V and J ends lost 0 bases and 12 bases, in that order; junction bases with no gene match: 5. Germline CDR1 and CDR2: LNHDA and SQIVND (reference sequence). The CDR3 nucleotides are TGTGCCAGTAGTATAGATCGAACTAGCGGGATGCAGTTCTTC. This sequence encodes CASSIDRTSGMQFF.

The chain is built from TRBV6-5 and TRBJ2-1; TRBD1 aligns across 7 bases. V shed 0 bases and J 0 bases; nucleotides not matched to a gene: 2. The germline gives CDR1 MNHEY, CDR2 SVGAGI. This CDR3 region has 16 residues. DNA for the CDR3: TGTGCCAGCAGTTACTCCCCAGGGGGCTCCTACAATGAGCAGTTCTTC. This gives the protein CASSYSPGGSYNEQFF.

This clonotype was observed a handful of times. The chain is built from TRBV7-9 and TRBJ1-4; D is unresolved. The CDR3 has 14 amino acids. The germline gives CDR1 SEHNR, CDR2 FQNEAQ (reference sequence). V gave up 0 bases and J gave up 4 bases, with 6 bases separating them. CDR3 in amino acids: CASSLATGNEKLFF. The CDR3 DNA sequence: TGTGCCAGCAGCTTAGCTACGGGTAATGAAAAACTGTTTTTT. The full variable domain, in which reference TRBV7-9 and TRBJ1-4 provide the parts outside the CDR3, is DTGVSQNPRHKITKRGQNVTFRCDPISEHNRLYWYRQTLGQGPEFLTYFQNEAQLEKSRLLSDRFSAERPKGSFSTLEIQRTEQGDSAMYLCASSLATGNEKLFFGSGTQLSVL.

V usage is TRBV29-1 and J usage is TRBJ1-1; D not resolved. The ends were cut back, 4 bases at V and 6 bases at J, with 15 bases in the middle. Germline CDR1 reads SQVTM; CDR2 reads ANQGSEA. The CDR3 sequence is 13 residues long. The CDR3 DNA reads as TGCAGCGTTGTTAGGCAGGTCACCCCTGAAGCTTTCTTT. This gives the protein CSVVRQVTPEAFF.

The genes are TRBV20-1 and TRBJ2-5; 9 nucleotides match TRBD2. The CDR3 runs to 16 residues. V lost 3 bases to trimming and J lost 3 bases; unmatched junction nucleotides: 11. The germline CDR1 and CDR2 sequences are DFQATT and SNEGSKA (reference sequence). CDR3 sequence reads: CSASGTAGGLKETQYF. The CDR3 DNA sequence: TGCAGTGCTAGTGGGACAGCGGGAGGATTGAAAGAGACCCAGTACTTC.

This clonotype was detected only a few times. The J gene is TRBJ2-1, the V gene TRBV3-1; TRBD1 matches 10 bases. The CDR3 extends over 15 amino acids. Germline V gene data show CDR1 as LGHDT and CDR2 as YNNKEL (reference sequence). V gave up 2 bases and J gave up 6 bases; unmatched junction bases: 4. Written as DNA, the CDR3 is TGTGCCAGCAGCCAAACGGGACAGGGGTCCAATGAGCAGTTCTTC. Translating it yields CASSQTGQGSNEQFF.

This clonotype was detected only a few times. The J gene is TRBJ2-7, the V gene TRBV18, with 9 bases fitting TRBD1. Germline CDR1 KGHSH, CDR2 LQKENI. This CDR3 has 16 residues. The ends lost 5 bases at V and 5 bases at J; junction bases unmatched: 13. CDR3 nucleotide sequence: TGTGCCAGCTCATCGAAAACCGGGACAGGGCCCAACGAGCAGTACTTC. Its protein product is CASSSKTGTGPNEQYF.

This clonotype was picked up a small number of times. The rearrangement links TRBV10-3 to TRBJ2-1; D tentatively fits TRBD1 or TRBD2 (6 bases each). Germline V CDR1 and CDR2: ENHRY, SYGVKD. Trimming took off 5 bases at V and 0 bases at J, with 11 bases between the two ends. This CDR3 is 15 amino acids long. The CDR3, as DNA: TGTGCCATCAGTCCTAGGGGGGACTCCTACAATGAGCAGTTCTTC. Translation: CAISPRGDSYNEQFF.